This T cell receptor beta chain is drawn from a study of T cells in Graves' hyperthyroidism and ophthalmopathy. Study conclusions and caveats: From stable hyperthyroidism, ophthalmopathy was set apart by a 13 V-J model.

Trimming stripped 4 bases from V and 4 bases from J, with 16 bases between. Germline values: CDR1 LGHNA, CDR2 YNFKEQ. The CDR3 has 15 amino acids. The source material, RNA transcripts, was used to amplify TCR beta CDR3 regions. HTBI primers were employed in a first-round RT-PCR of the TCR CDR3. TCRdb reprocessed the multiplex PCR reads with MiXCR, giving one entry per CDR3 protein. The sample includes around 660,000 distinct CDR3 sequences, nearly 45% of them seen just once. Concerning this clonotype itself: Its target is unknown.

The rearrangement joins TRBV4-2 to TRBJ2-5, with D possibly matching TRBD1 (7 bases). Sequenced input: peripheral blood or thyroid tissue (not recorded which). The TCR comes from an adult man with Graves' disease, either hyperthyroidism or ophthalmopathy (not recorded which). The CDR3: CASSLRQGAGETQYF. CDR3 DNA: TGTGCCAGCAGCCTCCGACAGGGAGCGGGAGAGACCCAGTACTTC.